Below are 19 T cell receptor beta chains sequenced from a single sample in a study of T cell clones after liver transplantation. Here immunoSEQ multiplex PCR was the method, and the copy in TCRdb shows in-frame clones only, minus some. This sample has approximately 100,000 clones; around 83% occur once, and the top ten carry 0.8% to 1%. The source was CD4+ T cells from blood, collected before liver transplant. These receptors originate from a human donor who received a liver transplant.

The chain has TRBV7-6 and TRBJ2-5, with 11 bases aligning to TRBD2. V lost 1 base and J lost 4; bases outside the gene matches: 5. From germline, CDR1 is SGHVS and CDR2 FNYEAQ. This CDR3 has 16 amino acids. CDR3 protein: CASSLGSGGARETQYF. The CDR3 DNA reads TGTGCCAGCAGCTTAGGTAGCGGGGGGGCGAGAGAGACCCAGTACTTC.

In DNA, the CDR3 is TGTGCCAGCAGCCCCTCTCCGGGACCCCTCCACTTT. Protein: CASSPSPGPLHF. The chain employs TRBV5-4 and TRBJ1-6; no definite D call. The CDR3 loop spans 12 amino acids. Germline V gene data show CDR1 as SGHNT and CDR2 as YYREEE (reference sequence). V dropped 4 bases and J dropped 12 bases, with 11 bases sitting between them.

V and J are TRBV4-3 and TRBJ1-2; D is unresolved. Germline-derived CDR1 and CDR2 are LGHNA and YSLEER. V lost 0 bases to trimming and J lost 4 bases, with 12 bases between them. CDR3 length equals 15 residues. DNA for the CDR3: TGCGCCAGCAGCCAAGATTTTCGGGAATCCTATGGCTACACCTTC. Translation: CASSQDFRESYGYTF.

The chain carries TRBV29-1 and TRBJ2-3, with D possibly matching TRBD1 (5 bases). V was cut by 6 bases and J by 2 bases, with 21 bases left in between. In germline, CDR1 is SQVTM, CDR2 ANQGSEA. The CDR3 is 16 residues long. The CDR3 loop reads CSVIPSPWGLTDTQYF. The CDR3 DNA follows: TGCAGCGTGATCCCATCTCCCTGGGGCCTCACAGATACGCAGTATTTT.

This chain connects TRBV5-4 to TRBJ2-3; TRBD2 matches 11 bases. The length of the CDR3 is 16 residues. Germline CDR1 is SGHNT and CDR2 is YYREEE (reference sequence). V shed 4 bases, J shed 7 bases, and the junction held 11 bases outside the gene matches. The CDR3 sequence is CASSKLAGAILYTQYF. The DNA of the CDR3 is TGTGCCAGCAGCAAACTAGCGGGGGCCATACTATATACGCAGTATTTT.

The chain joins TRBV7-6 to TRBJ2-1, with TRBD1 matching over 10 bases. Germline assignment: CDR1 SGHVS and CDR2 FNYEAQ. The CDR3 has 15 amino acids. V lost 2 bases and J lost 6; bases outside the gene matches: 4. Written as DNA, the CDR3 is TGTGCCAGCAGCTTAAGGGGACAGGGGTCCAATGAGCAGTTCTTC. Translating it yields CASSLRGQGSNEQFF.

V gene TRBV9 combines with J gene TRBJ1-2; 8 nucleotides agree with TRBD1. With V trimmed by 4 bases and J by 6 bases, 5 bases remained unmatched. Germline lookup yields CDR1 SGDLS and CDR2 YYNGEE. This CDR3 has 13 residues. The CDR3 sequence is CASSPRQGNGYTF. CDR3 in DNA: TGTGCCAGCAGCCCCAGACAGGGGAATGGCTACACCTTC.

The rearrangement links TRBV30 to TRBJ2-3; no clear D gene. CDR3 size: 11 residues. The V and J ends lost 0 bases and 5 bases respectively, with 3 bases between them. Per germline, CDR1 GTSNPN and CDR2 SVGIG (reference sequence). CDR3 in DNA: TGTGCCTGGAGTGTTGGAGATACGCAGTATTTT. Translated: CAWSVGDTQYF.

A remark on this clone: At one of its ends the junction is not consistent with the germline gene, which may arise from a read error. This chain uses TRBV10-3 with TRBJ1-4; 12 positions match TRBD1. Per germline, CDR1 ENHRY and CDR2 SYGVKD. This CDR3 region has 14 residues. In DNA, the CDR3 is TGTGCCGCCGGCTCCGGGACAGGGGGCGCTGGAAAGGATTTT. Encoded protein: CAAGSGTGGAGKDF.

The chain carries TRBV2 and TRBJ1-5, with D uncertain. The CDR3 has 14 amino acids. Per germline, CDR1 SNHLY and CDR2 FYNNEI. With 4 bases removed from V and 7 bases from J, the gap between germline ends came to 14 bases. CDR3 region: CASSGYGQVQPQHF. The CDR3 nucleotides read TGTGCCAGCAGTGGGTACGGGCAAGTACAGCCCCAGCATTTT.

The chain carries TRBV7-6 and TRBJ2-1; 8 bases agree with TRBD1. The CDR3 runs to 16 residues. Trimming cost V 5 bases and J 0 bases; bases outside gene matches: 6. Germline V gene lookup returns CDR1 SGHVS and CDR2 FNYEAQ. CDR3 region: CASSRKTGDSYNEQFF. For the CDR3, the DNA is TGTGCCAGCAGCCGTAAGACAGGGGACTCCTACAATGAGCAGTTCTTC.

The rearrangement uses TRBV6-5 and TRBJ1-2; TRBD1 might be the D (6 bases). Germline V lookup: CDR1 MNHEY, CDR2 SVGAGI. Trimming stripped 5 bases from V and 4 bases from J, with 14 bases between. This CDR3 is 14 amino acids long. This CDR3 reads CASSNLDRSYGYTF. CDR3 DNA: TGTGCCAGCAGTAACCTAGACAGGTCCTATGGCTACACCTTC.

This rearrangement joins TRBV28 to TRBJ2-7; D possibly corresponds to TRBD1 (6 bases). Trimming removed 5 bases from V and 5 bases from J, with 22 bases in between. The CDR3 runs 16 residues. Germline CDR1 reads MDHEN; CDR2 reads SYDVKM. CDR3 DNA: TGTGCCAGCAGTACACCGTTACAGGGAACCCTAAACGAGCAGTACTTC. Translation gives CASSTPLQGTLNEQYF.

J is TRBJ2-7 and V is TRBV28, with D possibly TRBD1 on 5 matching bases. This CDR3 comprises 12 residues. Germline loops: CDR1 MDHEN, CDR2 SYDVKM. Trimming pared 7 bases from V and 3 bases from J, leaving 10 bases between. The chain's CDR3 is CASTPDSYEQYF. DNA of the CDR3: TGTGCCAGCACCCCAGACAGCTACGAGCAGTACTTC.

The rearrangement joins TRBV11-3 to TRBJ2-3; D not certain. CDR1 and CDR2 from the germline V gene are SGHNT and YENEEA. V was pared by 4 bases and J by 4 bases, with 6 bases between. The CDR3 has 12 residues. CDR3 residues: CASSSRSDTQYF. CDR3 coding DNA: TGTGCCAGCAGCTCTAGGTCAGATACGCAGTATTTT.

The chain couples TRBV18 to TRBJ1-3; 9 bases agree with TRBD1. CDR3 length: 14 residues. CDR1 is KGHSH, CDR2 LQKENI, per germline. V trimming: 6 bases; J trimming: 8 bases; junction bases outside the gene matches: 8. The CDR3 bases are TGTGCCAGCTCGGAAAGGACAGGGGTGCACACCATATATTTT. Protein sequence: CASSERTGVHTIYF.

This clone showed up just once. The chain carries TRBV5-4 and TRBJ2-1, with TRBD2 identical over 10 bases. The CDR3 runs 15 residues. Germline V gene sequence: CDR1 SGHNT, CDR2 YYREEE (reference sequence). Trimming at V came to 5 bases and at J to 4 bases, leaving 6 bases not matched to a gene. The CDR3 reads CASRFGLADYNEQFF. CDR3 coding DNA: TGTGCCAGCAGATTTGGACTAGCGGATTACAATGAGCAGTTCTTC. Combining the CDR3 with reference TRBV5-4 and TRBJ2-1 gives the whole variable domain ETGVTQSPTHLIKTRGQQVTLRCSSQSGHNTVSWYQQALGQGPQFIFQYYREEENGRGNFPPRFSGLQFPNYSSELNVNALELDDSALYLCASRFGLADYNEQFFGPGTRLTVL.

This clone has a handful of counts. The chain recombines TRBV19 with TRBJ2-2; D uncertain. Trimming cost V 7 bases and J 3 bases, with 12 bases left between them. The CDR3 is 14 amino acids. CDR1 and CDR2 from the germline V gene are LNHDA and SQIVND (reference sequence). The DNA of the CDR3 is TGTGCCAGTACGACGAATCCAGACACCGGGGAGCTGTTTTTT. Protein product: CASTTNPDTGELFF. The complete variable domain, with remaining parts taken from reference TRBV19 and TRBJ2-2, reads DGGITQSPKYLFRKEGQNVTLSCEQNLNHDAMYWYRQDPGQGLRLIYYSQIVNDFQKGDIAEGYSVSREKKESFPLTVTSAQKNPTAFYLCASTTNPDTGELFFGEGSRLTVL.

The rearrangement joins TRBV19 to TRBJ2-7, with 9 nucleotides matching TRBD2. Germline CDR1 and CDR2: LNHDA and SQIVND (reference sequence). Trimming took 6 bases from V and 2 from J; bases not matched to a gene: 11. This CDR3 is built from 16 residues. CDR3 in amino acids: CASSLSSSGIAYEQYF. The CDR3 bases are TGTGCCAGTAGCTTAAGCTCTAGCGGGATCGCCTACGAGCAGTACTTC. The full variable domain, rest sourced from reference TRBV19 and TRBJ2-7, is DGGITQSPKYLFRKEGQNVTLSCEQNLNHDAMYWYRQDPGQGLRLIYYSQIVNDFQKGDIAEGYSVSREKKESFPLTVTSAQKNPTAFYLCASSLSSSGIAYEQYFGPGTRLTVT.